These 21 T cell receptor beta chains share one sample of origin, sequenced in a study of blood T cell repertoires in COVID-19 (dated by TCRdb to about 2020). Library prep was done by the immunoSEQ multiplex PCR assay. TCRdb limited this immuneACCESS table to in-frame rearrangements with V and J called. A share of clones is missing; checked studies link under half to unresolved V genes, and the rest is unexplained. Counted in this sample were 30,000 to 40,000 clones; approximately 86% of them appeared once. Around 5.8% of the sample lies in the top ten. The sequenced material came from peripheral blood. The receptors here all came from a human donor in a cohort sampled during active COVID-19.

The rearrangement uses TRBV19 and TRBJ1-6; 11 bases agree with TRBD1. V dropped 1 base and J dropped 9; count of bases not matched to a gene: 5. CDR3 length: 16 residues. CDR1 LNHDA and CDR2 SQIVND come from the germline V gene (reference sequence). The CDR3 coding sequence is TGTGCCAGTAGTATAGCGGCCGGGACAGGGGGTTCACCCCTCCACTTT. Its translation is CASSIAAGTGGSPLHF.

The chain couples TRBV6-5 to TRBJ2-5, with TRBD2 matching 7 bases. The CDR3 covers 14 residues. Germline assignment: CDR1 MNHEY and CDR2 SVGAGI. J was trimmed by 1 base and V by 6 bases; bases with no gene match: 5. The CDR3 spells CASRRDYSQETQYF. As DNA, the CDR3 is TGTGCCAGCAGGCGGGACTATTCCCAAGAGACCCAGTACTTC.

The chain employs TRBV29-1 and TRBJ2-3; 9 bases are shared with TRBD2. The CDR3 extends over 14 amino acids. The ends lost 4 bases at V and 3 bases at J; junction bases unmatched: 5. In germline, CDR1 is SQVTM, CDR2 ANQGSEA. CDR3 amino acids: CSVASGIMTDTQYF. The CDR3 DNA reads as TGCAGCGTTGCTAGCGGGATAATGACAGATACGCAGTATTTT.

CDR3: CASSRDRGYSHLSYEQYF. CDR3 nucleotides: TGTGCCAGCAGTAGGGACAGGGGGTATTCGCACCTCTCCTACGAGCAGTACTTC. The rearrangement links TRBV28 to TRBJ2-7; 11 bases are shared with TRBD1. CDR1 is MDHEN, CDR2 SYDVKM, per germline. This CDR3 is built from 18 residues. The J segment lost 0 bases and the V segment lost 5 bases, leaving 12 bases of the junction unmatched.

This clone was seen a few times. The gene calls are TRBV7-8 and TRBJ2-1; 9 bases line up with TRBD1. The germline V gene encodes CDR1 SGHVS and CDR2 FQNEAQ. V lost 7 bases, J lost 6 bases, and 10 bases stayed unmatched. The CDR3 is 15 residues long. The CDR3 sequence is CASTTLDRGRNEQFF. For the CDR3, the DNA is TGTGCCAGCACGACTCTGGACAGGGGACGCAATGAGCAGTTCTTC. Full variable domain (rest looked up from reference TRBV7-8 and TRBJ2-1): GAGVSQSPRYKVAKRGQDVALRCDPISGHVSLFWYQQALGQGPEFLTYFQNEAQLDKSGLPSDRFFAERPEGSVSTLKIQRTQQEDSAVYLCASTTLDRGRNEQFFGPGTRLTVL.

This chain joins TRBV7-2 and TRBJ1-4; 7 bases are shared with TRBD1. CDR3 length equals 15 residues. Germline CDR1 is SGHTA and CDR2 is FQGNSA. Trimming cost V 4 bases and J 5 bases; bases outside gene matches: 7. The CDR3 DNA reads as TGTGCCAGCAGCTCAACCGGGACAGTAAATGAAAAACTGTTTTTT. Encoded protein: CASSSTGTVNEKLFF.

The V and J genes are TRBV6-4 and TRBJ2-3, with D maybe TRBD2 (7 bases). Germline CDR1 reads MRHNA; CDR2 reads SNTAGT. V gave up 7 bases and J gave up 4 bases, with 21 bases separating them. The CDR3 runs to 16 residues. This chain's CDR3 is CASTGGAGARADTQYF. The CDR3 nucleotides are TGTGCCAGCACCGGAGGGGCGGGGGCGCGGGCAGATACGCAGTATTTT.

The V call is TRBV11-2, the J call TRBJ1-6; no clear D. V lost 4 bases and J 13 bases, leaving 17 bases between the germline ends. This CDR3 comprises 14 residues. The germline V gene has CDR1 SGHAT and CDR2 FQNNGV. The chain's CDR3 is CASSSGLEGAPLHF. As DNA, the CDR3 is TGTGCCAGCAGCTCCGGACTAGAAGGAGCGCCCCTCCACTTT.

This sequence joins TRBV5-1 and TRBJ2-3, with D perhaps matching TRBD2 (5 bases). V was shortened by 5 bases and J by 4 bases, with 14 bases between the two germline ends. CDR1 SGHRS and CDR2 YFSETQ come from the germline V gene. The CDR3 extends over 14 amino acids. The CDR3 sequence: CASRRERRPDTQYF. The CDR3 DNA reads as TGCGCCAGCAGGAGGGAGAGAAGGCCAGATACGCAGTATTTT.

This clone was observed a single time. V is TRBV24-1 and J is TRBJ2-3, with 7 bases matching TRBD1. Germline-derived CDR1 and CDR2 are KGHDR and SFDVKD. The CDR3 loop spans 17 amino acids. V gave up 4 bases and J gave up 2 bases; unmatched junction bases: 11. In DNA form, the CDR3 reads TGTGCCACCAGTGACCTGCCGACAGGGCGTTTCACAGATACGCAGTATTTT. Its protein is CATSDLPTGRFTDTQYF.

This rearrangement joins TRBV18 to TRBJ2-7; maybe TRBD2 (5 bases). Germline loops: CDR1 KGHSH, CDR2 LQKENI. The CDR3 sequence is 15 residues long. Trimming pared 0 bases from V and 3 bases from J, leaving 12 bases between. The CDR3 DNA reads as TGTGCCAGCTCACCACCGGACGTCCGGGGCTACGAGCAGTACTTC. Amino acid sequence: CASSPPDVRGYEQYF. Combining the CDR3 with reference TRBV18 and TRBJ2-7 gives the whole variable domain NAGVMQNPRHLVRRRGQEARLRCSPMKGHSHVYWYRQLPEEGLKFMVYLQKENIIDESGMPKERFSAEFPKEGPSILRIQQVVRGDSAAYFCASSPPDVRGYEQYFGPGTRLTVT.

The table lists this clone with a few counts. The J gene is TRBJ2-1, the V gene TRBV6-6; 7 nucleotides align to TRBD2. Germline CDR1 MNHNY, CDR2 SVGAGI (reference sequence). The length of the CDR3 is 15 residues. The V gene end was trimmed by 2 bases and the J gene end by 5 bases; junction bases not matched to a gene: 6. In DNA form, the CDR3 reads TGTGCCAGCAGTTACGGGGCTAGCGGTGACAATGAGCAGTTCTTC. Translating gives CASSYGASGDNEQFF.

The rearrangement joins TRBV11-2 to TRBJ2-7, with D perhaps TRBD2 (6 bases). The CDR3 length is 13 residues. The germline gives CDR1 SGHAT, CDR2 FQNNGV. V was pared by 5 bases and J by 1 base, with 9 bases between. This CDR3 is CASSLDYSYEQYF. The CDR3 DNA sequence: TGTGCCAGCAGCCTGGACTATTCCTACGAGCAGTACTTC.

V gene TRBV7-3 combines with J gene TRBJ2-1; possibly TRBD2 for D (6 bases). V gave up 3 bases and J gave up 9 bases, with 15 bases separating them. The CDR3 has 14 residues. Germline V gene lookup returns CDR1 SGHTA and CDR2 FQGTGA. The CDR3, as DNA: TGTGCCAGCAGCTTGGGACTCGATCGGGGTGAGCAGTTCTTC. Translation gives CASSLGLDRGEQFF.

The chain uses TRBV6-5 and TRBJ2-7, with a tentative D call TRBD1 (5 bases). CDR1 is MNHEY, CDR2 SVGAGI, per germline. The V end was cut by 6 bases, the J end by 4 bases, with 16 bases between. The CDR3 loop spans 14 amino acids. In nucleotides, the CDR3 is TGTGCCAGCAGCCGAATGGGTGGGGCATACGAGCAGTACTTC. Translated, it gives CASSRMGGAYEQYF.

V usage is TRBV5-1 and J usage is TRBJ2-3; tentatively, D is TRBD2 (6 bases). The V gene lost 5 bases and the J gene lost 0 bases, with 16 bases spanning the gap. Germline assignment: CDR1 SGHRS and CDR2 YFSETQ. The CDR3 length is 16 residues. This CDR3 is CASRGPGGLSTDTQYF. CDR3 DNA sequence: TGCGCCAGCAGGGGTCCCGGGGGACTTAGCACAGATACGCAGTATTTT.

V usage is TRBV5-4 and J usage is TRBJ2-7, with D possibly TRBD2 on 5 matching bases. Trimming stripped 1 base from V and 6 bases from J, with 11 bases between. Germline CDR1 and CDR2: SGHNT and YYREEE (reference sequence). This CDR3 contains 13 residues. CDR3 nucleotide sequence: TGTGCCAGCAGCTTGTCCCGGGAATCCGAGCAGTACTTC. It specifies CASSLSRESEQYF.

CDR3 in amino acids: CASSPATAQGSYEQYF. The CDR3 nucleotides are TGTGCCAGCAGCCCCGCCACGGCTCAGGGCTCCTACGAGCAGTACTTC. The rearrangement uses TRBV5-5 and TRBJ2-7, with D possibly being TRBD1 (5 bases). CDR1 and CDR2 from the germline V gene are SGHKS and YYEKEE (reference sequence). The CDR3 consists of 16 residues. V lost 4 bases to trimming and J lost 0 bases, with 17 bases between them.

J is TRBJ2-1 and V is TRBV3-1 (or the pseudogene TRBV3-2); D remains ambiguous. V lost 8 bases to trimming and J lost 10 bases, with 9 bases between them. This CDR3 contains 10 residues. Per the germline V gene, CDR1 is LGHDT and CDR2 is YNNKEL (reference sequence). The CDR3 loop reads CASGGYEQFF. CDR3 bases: TGTGCCAGCGGCGGTTACGAGCAGTTCTTC.

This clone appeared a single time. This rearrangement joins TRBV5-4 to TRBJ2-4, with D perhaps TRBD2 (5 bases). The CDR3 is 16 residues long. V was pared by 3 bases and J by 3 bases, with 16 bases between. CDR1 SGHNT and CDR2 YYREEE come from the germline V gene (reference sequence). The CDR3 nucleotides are TGTGCCAGCAGCTCCCCCAGCCGGGGTAGCAAAAACATTCAGTACTTC. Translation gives CASSSPSRGSKNIQYF. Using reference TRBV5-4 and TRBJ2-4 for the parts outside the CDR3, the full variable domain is ETGVTQSPTHLIKTRGQQVTLRCSSQSGHNTVSWYQQALGQGPQFIFQYYREEENGRGNFPPRFSGLQFPNYSSELNVNALELDDSALYLCASSSPSRGSKNIQYFGAGTRLSVL.

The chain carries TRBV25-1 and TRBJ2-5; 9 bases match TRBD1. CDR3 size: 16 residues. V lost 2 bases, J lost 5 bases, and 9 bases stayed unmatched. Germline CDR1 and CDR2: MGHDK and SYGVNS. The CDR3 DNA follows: TGTGCCAGCAGTGAAGGAACAGGGGGCGTAGGGGAGACCCAGTACTTC. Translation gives CASSEGTGGVGETQYF.